This T cell receptor beta chain came from a study of glioma-infiltrating T cells after dendritic cell vaccination. TCRdb's copy holds only in-frame clones and misses some; the assay was immunoSEQ multiplex PCR. The sample shows tens of thousands of clones, approximately 80% of them seen only once. The receptor's source is a human donor with glioblastoma. Sequenced material: blood, taken before dendritic cell vaccination.

The CDR3 here is CASSRGNTDTQYF. DNA for the CDR3: TGTGCCAGCTCACGCGGGAACACAGATACGCAGTATTTT. This sequence joins TRBV18 and TRBJ2-3; D is possibly TRBD2 (6 bases). Germline CDR1 reads KGHSH; CDR2 reads LQKENI. CDR3 size: 13 residues. V lost 4 bases to trimming and J lost 2 bases, with 7 bases between them.